A selection of T cell receptor beta chains follows, all from one sample in a study of vaccination and CD4 T cells after COVID-19. In TCRdb, the PCR reads were re-called with MiXCR into one record per CDR3 protein. The sample lists around 20,000 distinct CDR3 sequences; around 43% were seen once. The antigens of these receptors remain unknown. Sequences were obtained from CD4+ T cells from blood, cultured in vitro. These receptors were obtained from a human donor who had recovered from COVID-19. Both conserved end residues are part of each CDR3. The order of the fields is clone size, J gene, V gene, D gene, CDR3 protein, CDR3 DNA. A D gene is named only where the DNA matches it firmly. The size field is filled for only some rows; it gives once, few, many or a size class.

-	TRBJ1-3	TRBV28	-	CASSLSASSGNTIYF	TGTGCCAGCAGTTTAAGCGCTTCCTCTGGAAACACCATATATTTT
few	TRBJ1-1	TRBV7-9	-	CASSLGVGGGRTEAFF	TGTGCCAGCAGCTTAGGGGTCGGAGGAGGGAGGACTGAAGCTTTCTTT
once	TRBJ2-1	TRBV10-3	-	CAISAGTRSSYNEQFF	TGTGCCATCAGTGCTGGGACCAGGTCCTCCTACAATGAGCAGTTCTTC
-	TRBJ2-3	TRBV6-2/TRBV6-3	-	CASSYYSLETGGTDTQYF	TGTGCCAGCAGTTACTACTCCCTCGAAACGGGCGGGACAGATACGCAGTATTTT
-	TRBJ2-1	TRBV20-1	TRBD2	CSAVSGASYNEQFF	TGCAGTGCTGTTAGCGGGGCGTCCTACAATGAGCAGTTCTTC
-	TRBJ2-5	TRBV11-3	-	CASSLAGQDQETQYF	TGTGCCAGCAGCTTAGCGGGGCAGGATCAAGAGACCCAGTACTTC
-	TRBJ1-2	TRBV20-1	-	CSARAGVTSYGYTF	TGCAGTGCTAGGGCGGGCGTGACCTCCTATGGCTACACCTTC
-	TRBJ1-3	TRBV11-1	-	CASTGDGNTIYF	TGTGCCAGCACCGGGGATGGAAACACCATATATTTT
-	TRBJ2-3	TRBV5-4	-	CASSPAGTDTQYF	TGTGCCAGCAGCCCGGCCGGGACAGATACGCAGTATTTT
-	TRBJ1-5	TRBV10-3	-	CAISPAESNQPQHF	TGTGCCATCAGTCCAGCGGAGAGCAATCAGCCCCAGCATTTT
-	TRBJ2-3	TRBV20-1	-	CSAREDTQYF	TGCAGTGCTAGAGAAGATACGCAGTATTTT
-	TRBJ1-2	TRBV12-3/TRBV12-4	-	CASSFGQTYGYTF	TGTGCCAGCAGTTTCGGACAGACCTATGGCTACACCTTC
-	TRBJ2-5	TRBV6-2/TRBV6-3	TRBD2	CASSWTSGGAETQYF	TGTGCCAGCAGTTGGACTAGCGGGGGGGCAGAGACCCAGTACTTC
-	TRBJ2-1	TRBV6-1	-	CASTGGESPRVGEQFF	TGTGCCAGCACTGGGGGCGAATCACCCCGGGTTGGTGAGCAGTTCTTC
-	TRBJ2-2	TRBV19	-	CASRQAINTGELFF	TGTGCCAGTAGACAGGCCATTAACACCGGGGAGCTGTTTTTT
once	TRBJ2-2	TRBV7-9	-	CASSLASGLLNTGELFF	TGTGCCAGCAGCTTAGCATCTGGGCTACTTAACACCGGGGAGCTGTTTTTT
few	TRBJ1-5	TRBV6-1	-	CASSPTYRVGNQPQHF	TGTGCCAGCAGTCCCACATACAGGGTAGGCAATCAGCCCCAGCATTTT
-	TRBJ2-6	TRBV6-5	-	CASQLAGGGLLSGANVLTF	TGTGCCAGTCAGTTGGCAGGGGGAGGTTTGCTCTCTGGGGCCAACGTCCTGACTTTC
few	TRBJ1-5	TRBV7-2	-	CASSLAENQPQHF	TGTGCCAGCAGCTTAGCGGAGAATCAGCCCCAGCATTTT
few	TRBJ1-3	TRBV21-1	-	CASSKETGDGNTIYF	TGTGCCAGCAGCAAAGAGACAGGGGACGGAAACACCATATATTTT
few	TRBJ2-3	TRBV6-5	TRBD2	CASSYEGLAPDTQYF	TGTGCCAGCAGTTACGAGGGACTAGCCCCAGATACGCAGTATTTT
-	TRBJ2-7	TRBV27	-	CASRSIQAAYEQYF	TGTGCCAGCAGATCCATTCAGGCTGCCTACGAGCAGTACTTC
-	TRBJ2-7	TRBV7-7	TRBD2	CASSPGTSVSSEQYF	TGTGCCAGCAGCCCCGGGACTAGCGTTTCATCCGAGCAGTACTTC
few	TRBJ2-7	TRBV7-3	TRBD1	CASSLGLGQGSHEQYF	TGTGCCAGCAGCTTGGGGCTCGGACAGGGTTCCCACGAGCAGTACTTC
few	TRBJ2-5	TRBV20-1	-	CSARGRIQETQYF	TGCAGTGCTCGGGGACGGATCCAAGAGACCCAGTACTTC
-	TRBJ2-1	TRBV27	TRBD2	CASTPYGTSGPYNEQFF	TGTGCCAGCACCCCTTATGGGACTAGCGGACCCTACAATGAGCAGTTCTTC
-	TRBJ1-2	TRBV29-1	TRBD1	CSVERDRGYGYTF	TGCAGCGTTGAACGGGACAGGGGCTATGGCTACACCTTC
-	TRBJ1-1	TRBV19	-	CASSIDARGAEAFF	TGTGCCAGTAGTATAGATGCCCGGGGCGCTGAAGCTTTCTTT
large	TRBJ1-1	TRBV12-3/TRBV12-4	-	CASSPRGSTTEAFF	TGTGCCAGCAGTCCGCGGGGGTCAACCACTGAAGCTTTCTTT
-	TRBJ2-2	TRBV19	-	CASSSPWGQGTGELFF	TGTGCCAGTAGCTCCCCATGGGGGCAAGGCACCGGGGAGCTGTTTTTT
few	TRBJ1-6	TRBV20-1	TRBD1	CSALDRGRSPLHF	TGCAGTGCTCTGGACAGGGGGAGGTCACCCCTCCACTTT
-	TRBJ2-7	TRBV6-1	TRBD1	CAGRTGTTYEQYF	TGTGCCGGCAGGACAGGGACGACCTACGAGCAGTACTTC
-	TRBJ1-5	TRBV19	-	CASSDQPQHF	TGTGCCAGTAGCGACCAGCCCCAGCATTTT
few	TRBJ1-1	TRBV20-1	-	CSARSPRGQGTEAFF	TGCAGTGCTAGGTCGCCTCGGGGGCAGGGAACTGAAGCTTTCTTT
few	TRBJ1-2	TRBV11-2	-	CASNQAPDYGYTF	TGTGCCAGTAACCAAGCGCCAGACTATGGCTACACCTTC
few	TRBJ1-1	TRBV6-5	-	CASSYSRDLNTEAFF	TGTGCCAGCAGTTACTCCCGGGACTTGAACACTGAAGCTTTCTTT
-	TRBJ1-2	TRBV27	TRBD1	CASSRAGGYGYTF	TGTGCCAGCAGTCGGGCAGGGGGCTATGGCTACACCTTC
-	TRBJ2-7	TRBV7-9	-	CASSSLIGTDTLGF	TGTGCCAGCAGCTCACTCATCGGGACCGACACGCTGGGCTTC
few	TRBJ1-6	TRBV27	-	CAGKDSGPNSPLHF	TGTGCCGGGAAAGACTCAGGGCCCAATTCACCCCTCCACTTT
once	TRBJ1-1	TRBV29-1	-	CSVGFGMNTEAFF	TGCAGCGTTGGTTTTGGAATGAACACTGAAGCTTTCTTT
-	TRBJ2-1	TRBV12-3/TRBV12-4	-	CASSYVPYNEQFF	TGTGCCAGCAGTTATGTCCCCTACAATGAGCAGTTCTTC
-	TRBJ2-5	TRBV28	TRBD2	CASSVSGNQETQYF	TGTGCCAGCAGTGTTAGCGGGAACCAAGAGACCCAGTACTTC
once	TRBJ2-3	TRBV10-3	-	CAISESDTGYRTDTQYF	TGTGCCATCAGTGAGTCGGATACGGGATACCGCACAGATACGCAGTATTTT
-	TRBJ2-2	TRBV20-1	-	CSARVQLNTGELFF	TGCAGTGCTAGAGTTCAGCTGAACACCGGGGAGCTGTTTTTT
few	TRBJ2-5	TRBV20-1	-	CSARRGAIETQYF	TGCAGTGCGAGACGGGGGGCGATAGAGACCCAGTACTTC
-	TRBJ1-2	TRBV11-3	TRBD1	CASSTPGQGGNYGYTF	TGTGCCAGCAGCACTCCGGGACAGGGGGGTAACTATGGCTACACCTTC
few	TRBJ2-2	TRBV6-2/TRBV6-3	-	CASSYSGRLFTGELFF	TGTGCCAGCAGTTACTCAGGGAGGTTATTCACCGGGGAGCTGTTTTTT
-	TRBJ2-3	TRBV9	-	CASSPRQSGTDTQYF	TGTGCCAGCAGCCCGCGACAGTCGGGCACAGATACGCAGTATTTT
-	TRBJ2-5	TRBV24-1	-	CATSDVETQYF	TGTGCCACCAGTGATGTCGAGACCCAGTACTTC
-	TRBJ2-3	TRBV20-1	TRBD2	CKLRAGRSTDTQYF	TGCAAATTGAGAGCGGGGCGAAGCACAGATACGCAGTATTTT
-	TRBJ1-2	TRBV20-1	-	CSARLMRTIDGYTF	TGCAGTGCTAGACTCATGCGAACTATAGATGGCTACACCTTC
-	TRBJ2-7	TRBV19	-	CASSMTGTSYEQYF	TGTGCCAGTAGTATGACTGGGACCTCCTACGAGCAGTACTTC
few	TRBJ1-2	TRBV20-1	-	CSAIEGISLNYGYTF	TGCAGTGCTATAGAGGGGATTTCTTTAAACTATGGCTACACCTTC
-	TRBJ2-3	TRBV7-2	-	CASSLVRGLGTDTQYF	TGTGCCAGCAGCTTAGTTCGGGGGTTGGGCACAGATACGCAGTATTTT
-	TRBJ2-1	TRBV24-1	-	CATSDTPLRAARYNEQFF	TGTGCCACCAGTGATACTCCTTTGCGGGCGGCTCGCTACAATGAGCAGTTCTTC